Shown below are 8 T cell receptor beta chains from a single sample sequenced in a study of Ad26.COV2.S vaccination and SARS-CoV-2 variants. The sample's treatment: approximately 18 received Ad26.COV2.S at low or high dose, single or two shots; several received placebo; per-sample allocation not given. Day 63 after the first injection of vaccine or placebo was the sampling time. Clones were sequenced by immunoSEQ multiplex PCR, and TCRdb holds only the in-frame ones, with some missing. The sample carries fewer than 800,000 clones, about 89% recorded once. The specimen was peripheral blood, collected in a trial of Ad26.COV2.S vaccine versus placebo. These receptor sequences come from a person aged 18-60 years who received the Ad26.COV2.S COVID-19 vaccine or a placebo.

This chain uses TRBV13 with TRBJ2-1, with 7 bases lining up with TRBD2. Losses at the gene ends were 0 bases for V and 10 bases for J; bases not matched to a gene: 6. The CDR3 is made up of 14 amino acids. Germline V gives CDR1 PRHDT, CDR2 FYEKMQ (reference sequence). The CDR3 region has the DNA TGTGCCAGCAGCTTAGGGGCTAGCGGTTGGGAGCAGTTCTTC. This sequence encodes CASSLGASGWEQFF.

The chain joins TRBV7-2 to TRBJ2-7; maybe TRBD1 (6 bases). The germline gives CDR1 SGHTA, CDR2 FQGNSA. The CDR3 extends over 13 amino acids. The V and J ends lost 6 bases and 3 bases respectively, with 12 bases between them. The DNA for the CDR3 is TGTGCCAGCAGTCGGGACAATAACTACGAGCAGTACTTC. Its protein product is CASSRDNNYEQYF.

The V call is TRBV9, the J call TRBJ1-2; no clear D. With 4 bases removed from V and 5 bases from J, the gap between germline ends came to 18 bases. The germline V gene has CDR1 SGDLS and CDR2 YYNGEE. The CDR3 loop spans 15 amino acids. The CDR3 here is CASSTRTDPNYGYTF. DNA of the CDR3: TGTGCCAGCAGCACCCGGACCGACCCGAATTATGGCTACACCTTC.

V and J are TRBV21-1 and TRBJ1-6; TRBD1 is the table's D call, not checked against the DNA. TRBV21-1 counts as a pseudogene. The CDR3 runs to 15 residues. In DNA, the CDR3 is TGTGCCAGCCGCCCAGGCAGCTCCTATAATTCACCCCTCCACTTT. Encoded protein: CASRPGSSYNSPLHF.

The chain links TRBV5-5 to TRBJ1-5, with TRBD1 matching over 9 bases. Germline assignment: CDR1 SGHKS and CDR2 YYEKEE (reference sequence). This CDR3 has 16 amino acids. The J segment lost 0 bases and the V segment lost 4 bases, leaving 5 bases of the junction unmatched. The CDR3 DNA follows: TGTGCCAGCAGCGTACAGGGGGCCCTTAGCAATCAGCCCCAGCATTTT. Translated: CASSVQGALSNQPQHF.

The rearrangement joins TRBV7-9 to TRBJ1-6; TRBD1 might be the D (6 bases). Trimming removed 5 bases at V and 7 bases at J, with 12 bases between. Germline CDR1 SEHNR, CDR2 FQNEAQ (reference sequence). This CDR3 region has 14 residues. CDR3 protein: CASSPQGFNSPLHF. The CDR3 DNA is TGTGCCAGCAGCCCACAGGGATTCAATTCACCCCTCCACTTT.

The DNA for the CDR3 is TGTGCCAGCAGCGTAGAAGCGCGGTCGGGCACAGATACGCAGTATTTT. This gives the protein CASSVEARSGTDTQYF. The chain links TRBV9 to TRBJ2-3, with unresolved D. Trimming removed 0 bases at V and 1 base at J, with 12 bases between. Germline V gene data show CDR1 as SGDLS and CDR2 as YYNGEE. The CDR3 is made up of 16 amino acids.

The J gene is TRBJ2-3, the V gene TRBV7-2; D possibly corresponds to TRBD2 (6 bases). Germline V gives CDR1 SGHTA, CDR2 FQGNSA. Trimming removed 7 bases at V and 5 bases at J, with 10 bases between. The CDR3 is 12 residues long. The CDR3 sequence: CASTQGGDTQYF. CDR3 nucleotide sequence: TGTGCCAGCACCCAGGGAGGAGATACGCAGTATTTT.